The sequence of this TCR beta chain was determined in a study of cytomegalovirus exposure and HLA in healthy donors. Clones were read by immunoSEQ multiplex PCR, and TCRdb kept only the in-frame ones, dropping some. The table lists 240,000 or so clones, approximately 83% of them singletons, with over 0.95% in the top ten. CDR3 length: 16 residues. Trimming removed 5 bases from V and 4 bases from J; junction bases left unmatched: 8. CDR1 LNHDA and CDR2 SQIVND come from the germline V gene (reference sequence). This receptor was taken from a woman in her twenties or thirties in good health and CMV-seropositive. Sequences were obtained from PBMCs. The chain combines TRBV19 with TRBJ2-5; 12 bases agree with TRBD1. The CDR3 protein is CASSLWGTGGRETQYF. CDR3 nucleotides: TGTGCCAGTAGTCTCTGGGGGACAGGGGGCCGAGAGACCCAGTACTTC.